A selection of T cell receptor beta chains follows, all from one sample in a study of blood T cell repertoires in COVID-19. Profiled with immunoSEQ multiplex PCR; TCRdb holds only in-frame clones, not every one. The sample has 350,000 to 450,000 clones, just over 90% seen once. Material: PBMCs or T cells enriched from blood (not recorded which). These receptors were collected from a woman aged 40 to 50 who had been exposed to COVID-19. Both conserved end residues are part of each CDR3. The order of the fields is D gene, J gene, clone size, V gene, CDR3 DNA, CDR3 protein. D genes are given only for firm matches. Some rows have no size entry. The others give once, few or many, or a class for an expanded clone.

d_call: .; j_call: TRBJ1-1; clone_size: .; v_call: TRBV6-5; cdr3_nt: TGTGCCAGCAGCAAGGGGCCGAACACTGAAGCTTTCTTT; cdr3_aa: CASSKGPNTEAFF
d_call: .; j_call: TRBJ1-6; clone_size: .; v_call: TRBV2; cdr3_nt: TGTGCCAGCAGTGAAAGGACAGCTAGCTCCTATAATTCACCCCTCCACTTT; cdr3_aa: CASSERTASSYNSPLHF
d_call: .; j_call: TRBJ1-2; clone_size: few; v_call: TRBV15; cdr3_nt: TGTGCCACCAGCCCCGGAGGGAAGAACTATGGCTACACCTTC; cdr3_aa: CATSPGGKNYGYTF
d_call: .; j_call: TRBJ1-1; clone_size: .; v_call: TRBV5-1; cdr3_nt: TGCGCCAGCAGCTCACAGGGTCACACTGAAGCTTTCTTT; cdr3_aa: CASSSQGHTEAFF
d_call: TRBD1; j_call: TRBJ1-2; clone_size: .; v_call: TRBV12-3/TRBV12-4; cdr3_nt: TGTGCCAGCAGACAGGGGGCGCAGGGCTACACCTTC; cdr3_aa: CASRQGAQGYTF
d_call: .; j_call: TRBJ2-1; clone_size: .; v_call: TRBV11-3; cdr3_nt: TGTGCCAGCAGCCCTCCGGGTATTAAGGATGAGCAGTTCTTC; cdr3_aa: CASSPPGIKDEQFF
d_call: .; j_call: TRBJ2-2; clone_size: .; v_call: TRBV9; cdr3_nt: TGTGCCAGCAGCGTAGAGGGCAGGGCGCCCGGGGAGCTGTTTTTT; cdr3_aa: CASSVEGRAPGELFF
d_call: .; j_call: TRBJ1-2; clone_size: .; v_call: TRBV5-1; cdr3_nt: TGCGCCAGCAGTCCCGACAGATTCTATGGCTACACCTTC; cdr3_aa: CASSPDRFYGYTF
d_call: .; j_call: TRBJ2-3; clone_size: once; v_call: TRBV7-2; cdr3_nt: TGTGCCAGCAGCTCCGGAGATACAGATACGCAGTATTTT; cdr3_aa: CASSSGDTDTQYF
d_call: .; j_call: TRBJ1-1; clone_size: .; v_call: TRBV11-3; cdr3_nt: TGTGCCAGCAGCTTAGTACCGGGCACTGAAGCTTTCTTT; cdr3_aa: CASSLVPGTEAFF
d_call: .; j_call: TRBJ1-5; clone_size: .; v_call: TRBV30; cdr3_nt: TGTGCCTGGAGGGAGACAGGCACGGGCAATCAGCCCCAGCATTTT; cdr3_aa: CAWRETGTGNQPQHF
d_call: .; j_call: TRBJ1-5; clone_size: few; v_call: TRBV6-5; cdr3_nt: TGTGCCAGCAGCCGCGGGATCAATCAGCCCCAGCATTTT; cdr3_aa: CASSRGINQPQHF
d_call: TRBD1; j_call: TRBJ1-1; clone_size: .; v_call: TRBV5-1; cdr3_nt: TGCGCCAGCAGCTTGGCCCGGACAGGGAACACTGAAGCTTTCTTT; cdr3_aa: CASSLARTGNTEAFF
d_call: .; j_call: TRBJ2-7; clone_size: .; v_call: TRBV10-3; cdr3_nt: TGTGCCATCAGTGGTCAGGGGGGTCACGAGCAGTACTTC; cdr3_aa: CAISGQGGHEQYF
d_call: .; j_call: TRBJ2-4; clone_size: .; v_call: TRBV6-1; cdr3_nt: TGTGCCAGCAGTGAACGAAACATTCAGTACTTC; cdr3_aa: CASSERNIQYF
d_call: .; j_call: TRBJ2-2; clone_size: .; v_call: TRBV5-1; cdr3_nt: TGCGCCAGCAGCTTGCAAAGTCGGGCGGAGGCCGGGGAGCTGTTTTTT; cdr3_aa: CASSLQSRAEAGELFF
d_call: TRBD1; j_call: TRBJ1-5; clone_size: .; v_call: TRBV19; cdr3_nt: TGTGCCAGTAGTATTACTCCCGACAGGGCGAGGAATCAGCCCCAGCATTTT; cdr3_aa: CASSITPDRARNQPQHF
d_call: .; j_call: TRBJ2-4; clone_size: .; v_call: TRBV7-2; cdr3_nt: TGTGCCAGCAGCCCACAGGCTGCATTAGCCAAAAACATTCAGTACTTC; cdr3_aa: CASSPQAALAKNIQYF
d_call: .; j_call: TRBJ2-7; clone_size: .; v_call: TRBV15; cdr3_nt: TGTGCCACCAGCAGGAGCTTAGGGGTATACGGCGAGCAGTACTTC; cdr3_aa: CATSRSLGVYGEQYF
d_call: .; j_call: TRBJ2-2; clone_size: once; v_call: TRBV7-6; cdr3_nt: TGTGCCAGCAGCACGACCGGGGGAAAGACCGGGGAGCTGTTTTTT; cdr3_aa: CASSTTGGKTGELFF
d_call: .; j_call: TRBJ1-2; clone_size: .; v_call: TRBV2; cdr3_nt: TGTGCCAGCAGTGCCAACCCAGGGGCCTCCTATGGCTACACCTTC; cdr3_aa: CASSANPGASYGYTF
d_call: TRBD2; j_call: TRBJ2-5; clone_size: .; v_call: TRBV29-1; cdr3_nt: TGCAGCGTTGAAGACGGTGGGCTAGCGGGAGTGAAAGAGACCCAGTACTTC; cdr3_aa: CSVEDGGLAGVKETQYF
d_call: .; j_call: TRBJ2-1; clone_size: .; v_call: TRBV7-9; cdr3_nt: TGTGCCAGCAGCCGGGACTTCTCACTCCAGTTCTTC; cdr3_aa: CASSRDFSLQFF
d_call: .; j_call: TRBJ2-1; clone_size: .; v_call: TRBV19; cdr3_nt: TGTGCCAGTAGTATTGTCGGAGTACAGCAGTTCTTC; cdr3_aa: CASSIVGVQQFF
d_call: .; j_call: TRBJ2-7; clone_size: .; v_call: TRBV19; cdr3_nt: TGTGCCAGTAGTCTAAACTACTACGAGCAGTACTTC; cdr3_aa: CASSLNYYEQYF
d_call: TRBD2; j_call: TRBJ2-1; clone_size: once; v_call: TRBV2; cdr3_nt: TGTGCCAGCAGTGAAGAATGGACTAGCGGGGGGGATGAGCAGTTCTTC; cdr3_aa: CASSEEWTSGGDEQFF
d_call: TRBD2; j_call: TRBJ2-7; clone_size: .; v_call: TRBV4-2; cdr3_nt: TGTGCCAGCAGCCCGGGGGGGCGTCGGTACGAGCAGTACTTC; cdr3_aa: CASSPGGRRYEQYF
d_call: .; j_call: TRBJ1-2; clone_size: once; v_call: TRBV5-6; cdr3_nt: TGTGCCAGCAGCATGAGACAGATAAACTATGGCTACACCTTC; cdr3_aa: CASSMRQINYGYTF
d_call: .; j_call: TRBJ2-6; clone_size: .; v_call: TRBV24-1; cdr3_nt: TGTGCCACCAGTGACACACAGGGTTTCTCTGGGGCCAACGTCCTGACTTTC; cdr3_aa: CATSDTQGFSGANVLTF
d_call: TRBD1; j_call: TRBJ2-6; clone_size: .; v_call: TRBV3-1/TRBV3-2; cdr3_nt: TGTGCCAGCAGCCAAGATCCCAGGACAGGTTCGTTCTCTGGGGCCAACGTCCTGACTTTC; cdr3_aa: CASSQDPRTGSFSGANVLTF
d_call: TRBD2; j_call: TRBJ2-7; clone_size: .; v_call: TRBV28; cdr3_nt: TGTGCCAGCAAGAAAACCGGGACTAGCGGCATCCCGCAGTTC; cdr3_aa: CASKKTGTSGIPQF
d_call: .; j_call: TRBJ2-4; clone_size: .; v_call: TRBV20-1; cdr3_nt: TGCAGTGCTAGTAAAAACGGAGGGGAAAACATTCAGTACTTC; cdr3_aa: CSASKNGGENIQYF
d_call: .; j_call: TRBJ1-1; clone_size: once; v_call: TRBV12-5; cdr3_nt: TGTGCTAGTGTGCGGGGCTTGAACACTGAAGCTTTCTTT; cdr3_aa: CASVRGLNTEAFF
d_call: TRBD2; j_call: TRBJ2-1; clone_size: .; v_call: TRBV11-3; cdr3_nt: TGTGCCAGCAGCTCGCTAGCGGGTTCGAACAATGAGCAGTTCTTC; cdr3_aa: CASSSLAGSNNEQFF
d_call: .; j_call: TRBJ2-7; clone_size: .; v_call: TRBV19; cdr3_nt: TGTGCCAGTTCCGACGGAGGAGGGGGCAAGTCCTACGAGCAGTACTTC; cdr3_aa: CASSDGGGGKSYEQYF
d_call: .; j_call: TRBJ1-2; clone_size: .; v_call: TRBV9; cdr3_nt: TGTGCCAGCAGCGTAGCTGGTACAGGGAACTATGGCTACACCTTC; cdr3_aa: CASSVAGTGNYGYTF
d_call: .; j_call: TRBJ1-1; clone_size: .; v_call: TRBV9; cdr3_nt: TGTGCCAGCAGCGTAGATAAGCAGACAAGCAGGACTGAAGCTTTCTTT; cdr3_aa: CASSVDKQTSRTEAFF
d_call: TRBD1; j_call: TRBJ1-2; clone_size: .; v_call: TRBV5-1; cdr3_nt: TGCGCCAGCAGCTTGGCCTCGGACAGGTCCTATGGCTACACCTTC; cdr3_aa: CASSLASDRSYGYTF
d_call: TRBD2; j_call: TRBJ2-7; clone_size: .; v_call: TRBV6-2/TRBV6-3; cdr3_nt: TGTGCCAGCAGTTACGTGCTAGCGGGGGGAATTTACGAGCAGTACTTC; cdr3_aa: CASSYVLAGGIYEQYF
d_call: .; j_call: TRBJ2-1; clone_size: .; v_call: TRBV4-3; cdr3_nt: TGCGCCAGCAGCCAAGATTTTGACGGGAGTTACTACAATGAGCAGTTCTTC; cdr3_aa: CASSQDFDGSYYNEQFF
d_call: TRBD1; j_call: TRBJ1-2; clone_size: .; v_call: TRBV5-1; cdr3_nt: TGCGCCAGCAGCTTGGCTTGGGACAGGGTGAACTATGGCTACACCTTC; cdr3_aa: CASSLAWDRVNYGYTF
d_call: .; j_call: TRBJ2-2; clone_size: .; v_call: TRBV7-3; cdr3_nt: TGTGCCAGCAGCCTGGGGGCGGGAGCGGACACCGGGGAGCTGTTTTTT; cdr3_aa: CASSLGAGADTGELFF